This T cell receptor (beta chain) comes out of a study of OX40 agonist ivuxolimab in advanced cancers. About the research overall: Past anti-PD-1, anti-PD-L1 or anti-CTLA-4 therapy was accepted, and 30% to 50% had received some. Three patients had partial responses: one hepatocellular carcinoma, two cutaneous melanoma.

If patients had autoimmune disease history or systemic immunosuppression, they were excluded. The investigators sampled blood at baseline, at cycle 4 day 1, and at cycle 7 day 1. This CDR3 has 13 residues. Germline CDR1 reads SNHLY; CDR2 reads FYNNEI. Produced via immunoSEQ multiplex PCR; TCRdb's table is partial and in-frame only. The repertoire holds some 64,000 clones, with roughly nine tenths as singletons. This clone has just one count. The junction shows a germline mismatch at one end, possibly a read error. The sample contains more than one DNA sequence encoding this CDR3. Sequences were derived from CD4+ or CD8+ T cells sorted from blood, sampled in a trial of the OX40 agonist ivuxolimab. The clonotype comes from an adult with an advanced solid tumor such as melanoma, head and neck, liver or kidney cancer. This chain uses TRBV2 with TRBJ1-1; 7 bases align to TRBD1. CDR3 nucleotide sequence: TGTGCCAGCAGTCGAACAGGGGACACTGAAGCCTTCTTT. It codes for CASSRTGDTEAFF.